This TCR beta chain came from a study of blood T cell repertoires in COVID-19. CDR3 length equals 15 residues. V was trimmed by 2 bases and J by 4 bases, leaving 14 bases between them. Germline CDR1 reads SEHNR; CDR2 reads FQNEAQ (reference sequence). Profiling relied on immunoSEQ multiplex PCR, and the TCRdb table lists in-frame clones only, not all of them. The table includes 210,000 or so clones, just under 80% detected once. Input material: peripheral blood. V and J are TRBV7-9 and TRBJ1-2, with D uncertain. This TCR derives from a woman of 80 years or more with active or convalescent COVID-19. The CDR3 DNA is TGTGCCAGCAGCTTATTTTCCACGGTCGGCTATGGCTACACCTTC. Its translation: CASSLFSTVGYGYTF.